This is a list of T cell receptor beta chains from one sample in a study of cytomegalovirus exposure and HLA in healthy donors. Assay: immunoSEQ multiplex PCR; the TCRdb copy retains only in-frame clones and omits some. Of about 240,000 clones listed, around 85% are singletons. The sequenced material came from PBMCs. These receptors all stem from a woman in her 30s in good health and CMV-seropositive. Both conserved end residues are part of each CDR3. Each record gives: CDR3 protein, V gene, CDR3 length, clone size. Clone size is stated in some rows and not others, as once, few, many or a class when expanded.

CDR3aa: CASSLAGVLYNEQFF; v_gene: TRBV27; len: 15; abundance: -
CDR3aa: CASSSRVNTEAFF; v_gene: TRBV6-6; len: 13; abundance: few
CDR3aa: CSATGISEAFF; v_gene: TRBV20-1; len: 11; abundance: -
CDR3aa: CASSLFGGYTEAFF; v_gene: TRBV27; len: 14; abundance: -
CDR3aa: CASSSAFSGTDKETQYF; v_gene: TRBV11-2; len: 17; abundance: -
CDR3aa: CASSLVAGNYEQYF; v_gene: TRBV27; len: 14; abundance: -
CDR3aa: CASSGRLGYEQYF; v_gene: TRBV13; len: 13; abundance: -
CDR3aa: CSVGGQGGNLYEQYF; v_gene: TRBV29-1; len: 15; abundance: -
CDR3aa: CARGQGAWYGYTF; v_gene: TRBV6-5; len: 13; abundance: -
CDR3aa: CASSVGGVSYEQYF; v_gene: TRBV11-3; len: 14; abundance: once
CDR3aa: CASSQAGTYSYEQYF; v_gene: TRBV13; len: 15; abundance: -
CDR3aa: CASRRQGENEQFF; v_gene: TRBV19; len: 13; abundance: -
CDR3aa: CAWSVEDSDYGYTF; v_gene: TRBV30; len: 14; abundance: -
CDR3aa: CAISASRRDQETQYF; v_gene: TRBV10-3; len: 15; abundance: -
CDR3aa: CASSIQGVYNEQFF; v_gene: TRBV7-9; len: 14; abundance: -
CDR3aa: CASSLLLAGEDTGELFF; v_gene: TRBV4-1; len: 17; abundance: -
CDR3aa: CASSSPGLAGVYEQYF; v_gene: TRBV28; len: 16; abundance: -
CDR3aa: CASSGPGLAGEQYF; v_gene: TRBV25-1; len: 14; abundance: -
CDR3aa: CASRITGAIGELFF; v_gene: TRBV5-5; len: 14; abundance: -
CDR3aa: CASSYVGQGGQPQHF; v_gene: TRBV6-6; len: 15; abundance: few
CDR3aa: CASSSLPLQSTKEKLFF; v_gene: TRBV5-1; len: 17; abundance: once
CDR3aa: CASSDGLAGDGGETQYF; v_gene: TRBV5-1; len: 17; abundance: -
CDR3aa: CAWSDRQGDQPQHF; v_gene: TRBV30; len: 14; abundance: -
CDR3aa: CASSLKQGGKYNEQFF; v_gene: TRBV27; len: 16; abundance: -
CDR3aa: CATSRGHSNEKLFF; v_gene: TRBV15; len: 14; abundance: -
CDR3aa: CASSSTLAGAETQYF; v_gene: TRBV10-2; len: 15; abundance: -
CDR3aa: CASSYPPAGITDTQYF; v_gene: TRBV5-1; len: 16; abundance: -
CDR3aa: CAYVGASGYPSSETQYF; v_gene: TRBV2; len: 17; abundance: -
CDR3aa: CASSLFRASGANVLTF; v_gene: TRBV28; len: 16; abundance: -
CDR3aa: CASIILRQGGSGANVLTF; v_gene: TRBV19; len: 18; abundance: -
CDR3aa: CASSPGAGGITEAFF; v_gene: TRBV5-1; len: 15; abundance: -